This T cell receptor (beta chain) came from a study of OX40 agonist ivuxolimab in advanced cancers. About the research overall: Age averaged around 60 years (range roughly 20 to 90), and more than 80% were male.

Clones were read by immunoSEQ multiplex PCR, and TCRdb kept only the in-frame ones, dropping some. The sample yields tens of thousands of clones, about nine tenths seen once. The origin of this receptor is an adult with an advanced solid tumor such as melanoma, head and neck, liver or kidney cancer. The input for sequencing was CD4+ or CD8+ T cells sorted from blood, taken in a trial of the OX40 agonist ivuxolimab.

CDR3 DNA: TGTGCCAGCAGTCTGGGGGTAGGGCAAGAGACCCAGTACTTC. Translating gives CASSLGVGQETQYF. This sequence joins TRBV2 and TRBJ2-5, with D perhaps given as TRBD1 or TRBD2 (5 bases each). The CDR3 is made up of 14 amino acids. Trimming took off 5 bases at V and 2 bases at J, with 12 bases between the two ends. Per germline, CDR1 SNHLY and CDR2 FYNNEI.